These T cell receptor beta chains were read from a single sample in a study of blood T cell repertoires in COVID-19. This table comes from immunoSEQ multiplex PCR, and its TCRdb copy is limited to in-frame clones, with some not included. Among about 50,000 clones listed, roughly 88% were seen once. The source material was peripheral blood. The receptors were gathered from a human donor in a cohort sampled during active COVID-19. The donor label of this sample is uncertain. Each CDR3 is given with its conserved first and last residue. Each record gives: D gene, clone size, V gene, J gene, CDR3 protein, CDR3 DNA. A D gene is named only where the DNA matches it firmly. Size is omitted from some rows. Given values are once, few, many or a class for expanded clones.

d_gene: -
abundance: -
v_gene: TRBV5-6
j_gene: TRBJ2-2
CDR3aa: CASSLVTNTGELFF
CDR3nt: TGTGCCAGCAGCCTAGTCACCAACACCGGGGAGCTGTTTTTT

d_gene: TRBD2
abundance: -
v_gene: TRBV19
j_gene: TRBJ2-7
CDR3aa: CASRTSASYEQYF
CDR3nt: TGTGCCAGTCGGACTAGCGCCTCCTACGAGCAGTACTTC

d_gene: -
abundance: -
v_gene: TRBV2
j_gene: TRBJ1-3
CDR3aa: CASSGHTVSGNTIYF
CDR3nt: TGTGCCAGCAGTGGTCACACCGTCTCTGGAAACACCATATATTTT

d_gene: TRBD2
abundance: -
v_gene: TRBV5-4
j_gene: TRBJ2-5
CDR3aa: CASSLAGGGETQYF
CDR3nt: TGTGCCAGCAGCCTGGCGGGGGGCGGGGAGACCCAGTACTTC

d_gene: TRBD1
abundance: -
v_gene: TRBV6-6
j_gene: TRBJ2-4
CDR3aa: CASRTPGGNIQYF
CDR3nt: TGTGCCAGCAGGACTCCAGGGGGAAACATTCAGTACTTC

d_gene: -
abundance: few
v_gene: TRBV5-6
j_gene: TRBJ2-7
CDR3aa: CASSLEGVSYEQYF
CDR3nt: TGTGCCAGCAGCTTGGAAGGGGTCTCCTACGAGCAGTACTTC

d_gene: TRBD1
abundance: -
v_gene: TRBV7-3
j_gene: TRBJ1-2
CDR3aa: CASSLIGTGMDGYTF
CDR3nt: TGTGCCAGCAGCTTAATCGGGACAGGGATGGATGGCTACACCTTC

d_gene: TRBD1
abundance: -
v_gene: TRBV7-9
j_gene: TRBJ1-2
CDR3aa: CASSPGTDPSGLYGYTF
CDR3nt: TGTGCCAGCAGCCCTGGGACAGATCCCTCTGGGCTCTATGGCTACACCTTC

d_gene: -
abundance: -
v_gene: TRBV25-1
j_gene: TRBJ2-7
CDR3aa: CASSDLYEQYF
CDR3nt: TGTGCCAGCAGTGACCTCTACGAGCAGTACTTC

d_gene: -
abundance: -
v_gene: TRBV19
j_gene: TRBJ1-1
CDR3aa: CASKPPLGLMNTEAFF
CDR3nt: TGTGCCAGTAAGCCCCCTTTGGGGCTGATGAACACTGAAGCTTTCTTT

d_gene: -
abundance: -
v_gene: TRBV5-8
j_gene: TRBJ2-4
CDR3aa: CASSHTRGLENNIQYF
CDR3nt: TGTGCCAGCAGCCATACTCGGGGTTTGGAGAATAACATTCAGTACTTC

d_gene: -
abundance: -
v_gene: TRBV7-3
j_gene: TRBJ2-5
CDR3aa: CASSLRGQELETQYF
CDR3nt: TGTGCCAGCAGCTTGAGAGGACAAGAGCTGGAGACCCAGTACTTC

d_gene: -
abundance: -
v_gene: TRBV10-1
j_gene: TRBJ2-7
CDR3aa: CASSERGTHEQYF
CDR3nt: TGCGCCAGCAGTGAGCGAGGGACTCACGAGCAGTACTTC

d_gene: TRBD2
abundance: -
v_gene: TRBV30
j_gene: TRBJ2-3
CDR3aa: CAWSGGTSGVEDTQYF
CDR3nt: TGTGCCTGGAGTGGGGGGACTAGCGGGGTAGAAGATACGCAGTATTTT

d_gene: TRBD1
abundance: -
v_gene: TRBV5-1
j_gene: TRBJ2-4
CDR3aa: CASSFGQDKNIQYF
CDR3nt: TGCGCCAGCAGCTTCGGACAGGATAAAAACATTCAGTACTTC

d_gene: TRBD1
abundance: few
v_gene: TRBV6-5
j_gene: TRBJ1-5
CDR3aa: CASSGDRPQPQHF
CDR3nt: TGTGCCAGCAGCGGGGACAGGCCTCAGCCCCAGCATTTT

d_gene: TRBD1
abundance: once
v_gene: TRBV5-3
j_gene: TRBJ1-4
CDR3aa: CARSWGQINEKLFF
CDR3nt: TGTGCCAGAAGCTGGGGACAGATTAATGAAAAACTGTTTTTT

d_gene: -
abundance: -
v_gene: TRBV28
j_gene: TRBJ1-5
CDR3aa: CASSLWDGKNQPQHF
CDR3nt: TGTGCCAGCAGTTTATGGGACGGGAAAAATCAGCCCCAGCATTTT

d_gene: -
abundance: -
v_gene: TRBV6-5
j_gene: TRBJ2-2
CDR3aa: CALLALNTGELFF
CDR3nt: TGTGCCCTTTTGGCCCTGAACACCGGGGAGCTGTTTTTT

d_gene: -
abundance: -
v_gene: TRBV7-9
j_gene: TRBJ1-6
CDR3aa: CASSSWSSYNSPLHF
CDR3nt: TGTGCCAGCAGCTCGTGGAGCTCCTATAATTCACCCCTCCACTTT

d_gene: -
abundance: -
v_gene: TRBV18
j_gene: TRBJ2-7
CDR3aa: CASSPSTGASYEQYF
CDR3nt: TGTGCCAGCTCACCATCGACAGGAGCTTCCTACGAGCAGTACTTC

d_gene: -
abundance: -
v_gene: TRBV7-9
j_gene: TRBJ1-1
CDR3aa: CASSPSPGMGTEAFF
CDR3nt: TGTGCCAGCAGCCCCTCACCAGGGATGGGCACTGAAGCTTTCTTT